Below, 27 T cell receptor beta chains from the same sample are listed, as sequenced in a study of blood T cell repertoires in COVID-19. Profiling relied on immunoSEQ multiplex PCR, and the TCRdb table lists in-frame clones only, not all of them. The sample holds roughly 200,000 clones, about 86% seen once. The source material was peripheral blood. The receptors originated from a man aged 18 to 30 with active or convalescent COVID-19.

This chain links TRBV5-4 with TRBJ2-3; 10 bases align to TRBD1. Losses at the gene ends were 0 bases for V and 12 bases for J; bases not matched to a gene: 4. The germline CDR1 and CDR2 sequences are SGHNT and YYREEE (reference sequence). This CDR3 spans 13 amino acids. The CDR3 reads CASSLDGTGVQYF. In DNA, the CDR3 is TGTGCCAGCAGCTTGGACGGGACAGGGGTACAGTATTTT.

The gene calls are TRBV7-9 and TRBJ1-1, with D unclear. Germline assignment: CDR1 SEHNR and CDR2 FQNEAQ (reference sequence). V gave up 11 bases and J gave up 2 bases, with 18 bases separating them. The CDR3 has 14 residues. The CDR3 coding sequence is TGTGCCCATAGCAGTCGAAGCTCTAACACTGAAGCTTTCTTT. Protein product: CAHSSRSSNTEAFF.

The chain employs TRBV5-1 and TRBJ1-1; no definite D call. The CDR3 length is 16 residues. Between the trimmed V and J ends, which lost 0 bases and 0 bases, there was a span of 12 bases. Germline-derived CDR1 and CDR2 are SGHRS and YFSETQ. The CDR3 sequence is CASSLDPSSLNTEAFF. CDR3 nucleotide sequence: TGCGCCAGCAGCTTGGACCCTAGCAGTTTGAACACTGAAGCTTTCTTT.

This chain joins TRBV20-1 and TRBJ2-5; the D is unclear. There are 10 residues in the CDR3. Trimming took 3 bases from V and 5 from J, leaving 4 bases between them. Germline values: CDR1 DFQATT, CDR2 SNEGSKA (reference sequence). This chain's CDR3 is CSARSETQYF. The CDR3 DNA reads TGCAGTGCTAGGTCTGAGACCCAGTACTTC.

The chain links TRBV5-1 to TRBJ1-3; 8 positions match TRBD1. V lost 2 bases to trimming and J lost 1 base; unmatched junction nucleotides: 2. The CDR3 covers 15 residues. CDR1 and CDR2 from the germline V gene are SGHRS and YFSETQ. CDR3 amino acids: CASSLTGGSGNTIYF. The DNA for the CDR3 is TGCGCCAGCAGCTTAACAGGGGGATCTGGAAACACCATATATTTT. Drawing the rest from reference TRBV5-1 and TRBJ1-3, the complete variable domain is KAGVTQTPRYLIKTRGQQVTLSCSPISGHRSVSWYQQTPGQGLQFLFEYFSETQRNKGNFPGRFSGRQFSNSRSEMNVSTLELGDSALYLCASSLTGGSGNTIYFGEGSWLTVV.

The rearrangement joins TRBV6-4 to TRBJ1-2; 7 bases line up with TRBD1. After removal of 4 bases from V and 7 bases from J, the junction contained 12 bases not matched to a gene. Germline V gene lookup returns CDR1 MRHNA and CDR2 SNTAGT. This CDR3 has 15 residues. The CDR3 loop reads CASSVDRAAYGGYTF. The CDR3 DNA sequence: TGTGCCAGCAGTGTCGACAGGGCCGCGTACGGTGGCTACACCTTC.

The V gene is TRBV5-4, the J gene TRBJ2-2, with D perhaps TRBD2 (6 bases). Between the trimmed V and J ends, which lost 3 bases and 2 bases, there was a span of 17 bases. The CDR3 length is 17 residues. CDR1 SGHNT and CDR2 YYREEE come from the germline V gene (reference sequence). The CDR3 protein is CASSWDGAGINTGELFF. The CDR3 coding sequence is TGTGCCAGCAGCTGGGACGGAGCGGGTATCAACACCGGGGAGCTGTTTTTT.

The V gene is TRBV25-1, the J gene TRBJ2-7; D might be TRBD2 (6 bases). Germline lookup yields CDR1 MGHDK and CDR2 SYGVNS. This CDR3 contains 13 residues. V lost 3 bases and J 4 bases, leaving 10 bases between the germline ends. The CDR3 DNA is TGTGCCAGCAGTGATTCGGGGGAGTACGAGCAGTACTTC. Its protein product is CASSDSGEYEQYF.

The chain employs TRBV4-1 and TRBJ2-1; D gene uncertain. The CDR3 contains 14 residues. In germline, CDR1 is MGHRA, CDR2 YSYEKL. Trimming removed 4 bases at V and 6 bases at J, with 13 bases between. In nucleotides, the CDR3 is TGCGCCAGCAGCCGAGGATGGAGTCTCAATGAGCAGTTCTTC. Its protein product is CASSRGWSLNEQFF.

The rearrangement uses TRBV11-2 and TRBJ1-6, with TRBD1 as a possible D gene (5 bases). Trimming pared 5 bases from V and 10 bases from J, leaving 12 bases between. In germline, CDR1 is SGHAT, CDR2 FQNNGV. The CDR3 covers 13 residues. CDR3 protein: CASSEQEGSPLHF. The DNA of the CDR3 is TGTGCCAGCAGCGAACAGGAGGGCTCACCCCTCCACTTT. Combining the CDR3 with reference TRBV11-2 and TRBJ1-6 gives the whole variable domain EAGVAQSPRYKIIEKRQSVAFWCNPISGHATLYWYQQILGQGPKLLIQFQNNGVVDDSQLPKDRFSAERLKGVDSTLKIQPAKLEDSAVYLCASSEQEGSPLHFGNGTRLTVT.

The chain combines TRBV20-1 with TRBJ2-7; D gene uncertain. The CDR3 is made up of 11 amino acids. Germline lookup yields CDR1 DFQATT and CDR2 SNEGSKA (reference sequence). V was pared by 2 bases and J by 2 bases, with 4 bases between. This CDR3 is CSARQTYEQYF. As DNA, the CDR3 is TGCAGTGCTAGACAGACCTACGAGCAGTACTTC.

The chain links TRBV27 to TRBJ2-1; maybe TRBD1 (6 bases). The ends were cut back, 5 bases at V and 4 bases at J, with 21 bases in the middle. Germline V CDR1 and CDR2: MNHEY, SMNVEV (reference sequence). The CDR3 has 17 amino acids. The CDR3 nucleotides are TGTGCCAGCAGTCAAGCCCAGGGGCCTAGCAGTTACAATGAGCAGTTCTTC. This encodes CASSQAQGPSSYNEQFF.

This chain joins TRBV19 and TRBJ2-2, with D perhaps matching TRBD1 (6 bases). Germline V gives CDR1 LNHDA, CDR2 SQIVND (reference sequence). This CDR3 is built from 14 residues. Between the trimmed V and J ends, which lost 5 bases and 2 bases, there was a span of 9 bases. The CDR3 nucleotides read TGTGCCAGTAGTTGGGGGCTCAACACCGGGGAGCTGTTTTTT. Amino acid sequence: CASSWGLNTGELFF.

V usage is TRBV7-3 and J usage is TRBJ2-2; 11 nucleotides align to TRBD2. There are 17 residues in the CDR3. The ends lost 5 bases at V and 3 bases at J; junction bases unmatched: 8. CDR1 SGHTA and CDR2 FQGTGA come from the germline V gene. In DNA form, the CDR3 reads TGTGCCAGCAGCATCGAACCGGGACTAGCGGACACCGGGGAGCTGTTTTTT. Protein sequence: CASSIEPGLADTGELFF. The full variable domain, completed using reference TRBV7-3 and TRBJ2-2, is GAGVSQTPSNKVTEKGKYVELRCDPISGHTALYWYRQSLGQGPEFLIYFQGTGAADDSGLPNDRFFAVRPEGSVSTLKIQRTERGDSAVYLCASSIEPGLADTGELFFGEGSRLTVL.

The rearrangement links TRBV7-9 to TRBJ2-2, with 7 bases identical to TRBD1. After removal of 5 bases from V and 6 bases from J, the junction contained 12 bases not matched to a gene. This CDR3 comprises 16 residues. CDR1 and CDR2 from the germline V gene are SEHNR and FQNEAQ (reference sequence). DNA of the CDR3: TGTGCCAGCAGCCGAGAGACCGGACAGGCTTCCGGGGAGCTGTTTTTT. This gives the protein CASSRETGQASGELFF.

This rearrangement joins TRBV28 to TRBJ1-5; D not resolved. The CDR3 runs to 14 residues. Trimming left V 3 bases short and J 4 bases short, with 10 bases between. Germline CDR1 is MDHEN and CDR2 is SYDVKM. DNA for the CDR3: TGTGCCAGCAGTTTGGAGGGTCCGAATCAGCCCCAGCATTTT. Protein product: CASSLEGPNQPQHF.

In its sample, this clone was seen once. The chain combines TRBV6-6 with TRBJ2-5; 8 bases line up with TRBD2. From germline, CDR1 is MNHNY and CDR2 SVGAGI (reference sequence). J lost 1 base, V lost 6 bases, and 10 bases had no gene match. The CDR3 contains 16 residues. CDR3: CASRPPTSGRQETQYF. In DNA, the CDR3 is TGTGCCAGCAGGCCCCCAACTAGCGGACGCCAAGAGACCCAGTACTTC.

CDR3 amino acids: CASSWNHRAETQYF. CDR3 coding DNA: TGCGCCAGCAGCTGGAATCACAGGGCGGAGACCCAGTACTTC. V gene TRBV5-1 combines with J gene TRBJ2-5, with a possible D match to TRBD1 (6 bases). From germline, CDR1 is SGHRS and CDR2 YFSETQ. Trimming removed 3 bases from V and 5 bases from J, with 14 bases in between. The CDR3 extends over 14 amino acids.

This rearrangement joins TRBV30 to TRBJ2-5, with 10 nucleotides matching TRBD2. The V gene's germline CDR1 is GTSNPN and CDR2 SVGIG (reference sequence). The CDR3 covers 13 residues. V gave up 8 bases and J gave up 2 bases; unmatched junction bases: 5. CDR3 bases: TGTGCCGGAGCGGGAGGGCGACAAGAGACCCAGTACTTC. It encodes CAGAGGRQETQYF.

J is TRBJ2-2 and V is TRBV19; D call uncertain. V was trimmed by 5 bases and J by 1 base, leaving 11 bases between them. The CDR3 runs to 15 residues. The germline gives CDR1 LNHDA, CDR2 SQIVND (reference sequence). CDR3 sequence (DNA): TGTGCCAGTAGTTTAGTTGCCGGGAACACCGGGGAGCTGTTTTTT. Residues: CASSLVAGNTGELFF.

CDR3 sequence: CASSPSGSNEQYF. DNA of the CDR3: TGCGCCAGCTCGCCTAGCGGGAGCAACGAGCAGTACTTC. The chain links TRBV10-1 to TRBJ2-7, with 10 bases fitting TRBD2. Germline V gene data show CDR1 as WNHNN and CDR2 as SYGVQD (reference sequence). Trimming took 8 bases from V and 5 from J; bases not matched to a gene: 6. The CDR3 extends over 13 amino acids.

The chain couples TRBV4-2 to TRBJ1-5, with D possibly being TRBD1 (5 bases). The CDR3 runs to 14 residues. V lost 0 bases and J lost 7, with 10 bases in between. Germline V gene lookup returns CDR1 LGHNA and CDR2 YNFKEQ. The CDR3 DNA reads TGTGCCAGCAGCCAAGATAAGGGGCGGCAGCCCCAGCATTTT. Translated: CASSQDKGRQPQHF.

This chain joins TRBV27 and TRBJ2-7; D is possibly TRBD2 (5 bases). This CDR3 is built from 13 residues. The germline V gene has CDR1 MNHEY and CDR2 SMNVEV (reference sequence). The V and J ends lost 4 bases and 4 bases respectively, with 11 bases between them. The CDR3: CASSSSGGYEQYF. The CDR3 bases are TGTGCCAGCAGTTCCTCCGGAGGTTACGAGCAGTACTTC.

The J gene is TRBJ2-2, the V gene TRBV24-1, with D perhaps TRBD2 (5 bases). The CDR3 is made up of 16 amino acids. CDR1 is KGHDR and CDR2 is SFDVKD in the germline V gene. With 9 bases removed from V and 4 bases from J, the gap between germline ends came to 20 bases. The CDR3 DNA reads TGTGCCACCTCTCCGCGGGCTCCCGAGGGCACCGGGGAGCTGTTTTTT. Protein sequence: CATSPRAPEGTGELFF.

J is TRBJ1-4 and V is TRBV14; TRBD1 matches 8 bases. The CDR3 runs to 13 residues. In germline, CDR1 is SGHDN, CDR2 FVKESK. The V segment lost 4 bases and the J segment 7 bases; nucleotides outside the gene matches: 2. The CDR3 DNA is TGTGCCAGCAGCCCGGACAGGGCTGAAAAACTGTTTTTT. Translation: CASSPDRAEKLFF.

This clone was recorded only once. V usage is TRBV5-1 and J usage is TRBJ2-1, with 13 bases that match TRBD2. This CDR3 spans 15 amino acids. Germline assignment: CDR1 SGHRS and CDR2 YFSETQ. The J segment lost 10 bases and the V segment lost 4 bases, leaving 8 bases of the junction unmatched. The CDR3 region is CASSNTGTSGNEQFF. The CDR3, as DNA: TGCGCCAGCAGCAATACCGGGACTAGCGGGAACGAGCAGTTCTTC. Filled out from reference TRBV5-1 and TRBJ2-1, the complete variable domain reads KAGVTQTPRYLIKTRGQQVTLSCSPISGHRSVSWYQQTPGQGLQFLFEYFSETQRNKGNFPGRFSGRQFSNSRSEMNVSTLELGDSALYLCASSNTGTSGNEQFFGPGTRLTVL.

J is TRBJ1-1 and V is TRBV14; D is uncertain. This CDR3 region has 14 residues. With 1 base removed from V and 1 base from J, the gap between germline ends came to 7 bases. Germline CDR1 SGHDN, CDR2 FVKESK. The chain's CDR3 is CASSQVAGNTEAFF. The CDR3 DNA reads as TGTGCCAGCAGCCAAGTCGCGGGGAACACTGAAGCTTTCTTT.